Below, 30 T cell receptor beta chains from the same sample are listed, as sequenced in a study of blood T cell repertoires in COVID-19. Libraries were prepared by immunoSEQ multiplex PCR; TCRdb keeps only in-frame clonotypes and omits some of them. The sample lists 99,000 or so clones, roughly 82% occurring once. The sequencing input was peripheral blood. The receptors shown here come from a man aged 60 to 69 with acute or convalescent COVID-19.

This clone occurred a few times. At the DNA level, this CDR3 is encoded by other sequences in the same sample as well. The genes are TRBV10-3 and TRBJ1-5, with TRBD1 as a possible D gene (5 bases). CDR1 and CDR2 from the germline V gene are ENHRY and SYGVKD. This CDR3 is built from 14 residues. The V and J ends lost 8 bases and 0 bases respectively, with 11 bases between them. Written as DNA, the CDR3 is TGTGCCATCGGTACGGGGGATAGCAATCAGCCCCAGCATTTT. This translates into CAIGTGDSNQPQHF.

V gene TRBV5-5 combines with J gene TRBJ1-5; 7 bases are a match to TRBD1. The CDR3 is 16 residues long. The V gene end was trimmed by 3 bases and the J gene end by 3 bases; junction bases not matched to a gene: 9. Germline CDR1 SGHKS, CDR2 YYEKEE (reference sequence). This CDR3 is CASSSSTGAFNQPQHF. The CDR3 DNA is TGTGCCAGCAGCTCCTCAACAGGGGCCTTCAATCAGCCCCAGCATTTT.

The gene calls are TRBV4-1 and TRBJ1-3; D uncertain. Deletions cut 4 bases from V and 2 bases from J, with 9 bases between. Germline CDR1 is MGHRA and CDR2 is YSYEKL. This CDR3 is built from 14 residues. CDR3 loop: CASSPVHPGNTIYF. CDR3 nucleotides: TGCGCCAGCAGCCCGGTTCATCCTGGAAACACCATATATTTT.

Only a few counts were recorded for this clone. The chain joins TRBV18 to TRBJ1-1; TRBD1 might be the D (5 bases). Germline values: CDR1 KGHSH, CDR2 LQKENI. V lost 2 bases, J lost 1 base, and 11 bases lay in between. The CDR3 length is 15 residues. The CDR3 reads CASSPRRQQNTEAFF. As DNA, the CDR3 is TGTGCCAGCTCACCAAGGAGACAGCAGAACACTGAAGCTTTCTTT.

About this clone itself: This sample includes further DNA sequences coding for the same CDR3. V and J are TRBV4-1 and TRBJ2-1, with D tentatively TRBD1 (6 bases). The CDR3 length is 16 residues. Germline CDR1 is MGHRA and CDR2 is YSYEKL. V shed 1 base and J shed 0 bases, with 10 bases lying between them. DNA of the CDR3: TGCGCCAGCAGCCAAGGGACAGAGAGCTCCTACAATGAGCAGTTCTTC. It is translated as CASSQGTESSYNEQFF.

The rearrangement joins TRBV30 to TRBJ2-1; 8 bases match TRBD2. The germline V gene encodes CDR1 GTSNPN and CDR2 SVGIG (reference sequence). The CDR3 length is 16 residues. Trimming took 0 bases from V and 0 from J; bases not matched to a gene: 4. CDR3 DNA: TGTGCCTGGAGTGTCGGCGGGAGGCCCTCCTACAATGAGCAGTTCTTC. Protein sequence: CAWSVGGRPSYNEQFF.

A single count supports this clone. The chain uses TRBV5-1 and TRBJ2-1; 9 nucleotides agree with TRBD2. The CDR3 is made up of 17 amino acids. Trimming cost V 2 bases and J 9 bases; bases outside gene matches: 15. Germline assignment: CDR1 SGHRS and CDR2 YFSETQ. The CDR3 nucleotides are TGCGCCAGCAGCTTACTACATACGACTAGCGGATTAGGTGAGCAGTTCTTC. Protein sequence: CASSLLHTTSGLGEQFF.

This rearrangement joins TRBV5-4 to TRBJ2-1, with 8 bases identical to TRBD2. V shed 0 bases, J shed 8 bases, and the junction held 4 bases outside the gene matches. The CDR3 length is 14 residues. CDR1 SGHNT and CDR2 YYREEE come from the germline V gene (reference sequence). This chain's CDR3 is CASSLGGRLDEQFF. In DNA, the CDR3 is TGTGCCAGCAGCTTGGGCGGGAGGCTCGATGAGCAGTTCTTC.

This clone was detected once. The CDR3: CATSDTYEQYF. In DNA form, the CDR3 reads TGTGCCACCAGTGACACCTACGAGCAGTACTTC. This rearrangement joins TRBV24-1 to TRBJ2-7, with D hard to call. Trimming pared 4 bases from V and 2 bases from J, leaving 2 bases between. The CDR3 is 11 residues long. Germline values: CDR1 KGHDR, CDR2 SFDVKD.

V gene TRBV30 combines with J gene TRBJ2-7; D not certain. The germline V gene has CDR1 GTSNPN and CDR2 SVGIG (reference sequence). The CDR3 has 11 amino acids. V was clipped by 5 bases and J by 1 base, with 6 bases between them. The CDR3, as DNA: TGTGCCTGGTCCAGTTCCTACGAGCAGTACTTC. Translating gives CAWSSSYEQYF.

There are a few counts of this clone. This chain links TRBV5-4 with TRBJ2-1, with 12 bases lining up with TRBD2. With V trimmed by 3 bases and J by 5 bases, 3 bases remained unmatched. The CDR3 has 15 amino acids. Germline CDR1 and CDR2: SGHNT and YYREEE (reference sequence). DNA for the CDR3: TGTGCCAGCAGCTCCCGACTAGCGGGGGACAATGAGCAGTTCTTC. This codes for CASSSRLAGDNEQFF.

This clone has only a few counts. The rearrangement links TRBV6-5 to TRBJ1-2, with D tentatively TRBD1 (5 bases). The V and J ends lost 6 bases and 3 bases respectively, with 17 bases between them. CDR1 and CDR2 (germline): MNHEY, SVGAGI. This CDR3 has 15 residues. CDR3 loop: CASSTGGGIHYGYTF. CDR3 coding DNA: TGTGCCAGCAGCACGGGCGGGGGTATTCACTATGGCTACACCTTC.

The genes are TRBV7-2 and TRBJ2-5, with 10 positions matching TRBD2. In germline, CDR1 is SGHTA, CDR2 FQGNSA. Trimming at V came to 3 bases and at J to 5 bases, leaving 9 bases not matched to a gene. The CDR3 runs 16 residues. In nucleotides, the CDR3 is TGTGCCAGCAGCTTTGCCGGGACTAGCGTCGGGGAGACCCAGTACTTC. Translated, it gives CASSFAGTSVGETQYF.

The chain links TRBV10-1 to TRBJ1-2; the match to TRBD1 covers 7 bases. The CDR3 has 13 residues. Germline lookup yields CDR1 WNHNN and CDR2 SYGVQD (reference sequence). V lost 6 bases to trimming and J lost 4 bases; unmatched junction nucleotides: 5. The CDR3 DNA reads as TGCGCCAGCAGCCCCGACAGGGCCTATGGCTACACCTTC. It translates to CASSPDRAYGYTF.

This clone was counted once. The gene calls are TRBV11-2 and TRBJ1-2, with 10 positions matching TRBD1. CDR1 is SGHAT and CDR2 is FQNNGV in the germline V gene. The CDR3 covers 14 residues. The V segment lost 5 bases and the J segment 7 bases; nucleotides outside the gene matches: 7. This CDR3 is CASSQGQGIGGYTF. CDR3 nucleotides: TGTGCCAGCAGCCAGGGACAGGGGATCGGTGGCTACACCTTC.

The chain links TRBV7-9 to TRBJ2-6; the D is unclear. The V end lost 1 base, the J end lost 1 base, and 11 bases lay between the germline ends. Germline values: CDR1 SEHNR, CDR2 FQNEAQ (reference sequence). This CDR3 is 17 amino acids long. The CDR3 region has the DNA TGTGCCAGCAGCTTAGGTTGGATGGAGTCTGGGGCCAACGTCCTGACTTTC. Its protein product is CASSLGWMESGANVLTF.

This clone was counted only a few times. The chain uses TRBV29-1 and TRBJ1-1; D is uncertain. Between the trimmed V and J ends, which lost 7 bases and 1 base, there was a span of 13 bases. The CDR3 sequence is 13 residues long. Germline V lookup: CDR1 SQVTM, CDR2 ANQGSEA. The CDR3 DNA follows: TGCAGCGCCGTACAAGGAGGGAACACTGAAGCTTTCTTT. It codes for CSAVQGGNTEAFF.

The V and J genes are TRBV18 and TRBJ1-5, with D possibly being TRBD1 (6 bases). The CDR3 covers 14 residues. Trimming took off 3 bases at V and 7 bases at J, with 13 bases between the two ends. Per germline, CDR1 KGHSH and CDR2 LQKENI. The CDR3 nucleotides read TGTGCCAGCTCACCTTCGGGGGGCAGGCAGCCCCAGCATTTT. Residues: CASSPSGGRQPQHF.

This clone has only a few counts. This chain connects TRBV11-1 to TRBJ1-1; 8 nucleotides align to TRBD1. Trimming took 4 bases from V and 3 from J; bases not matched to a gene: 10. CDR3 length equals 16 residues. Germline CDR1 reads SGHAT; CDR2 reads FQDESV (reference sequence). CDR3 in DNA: TGTGCCAGCAGCTCTCTACGGGACAGGCGCTACACTGAAGCTTTCTTT. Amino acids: CASSSLRDRRYTEAFF.

In DNA form, the CDR3 reads TGTGCCAGCAGCTTAGGCCAGGACTATGGCTACACCTTC. As protein: CASSLGQDYGYTF. This rearrangement joins TRBV7-9 to TRBJ1-2; D is uncertain. The germline CDR1 and CDR2 sequences are SEHNR and FQNEAQ (reference sequence). Trimming cost V 1 base and J 3 bases, with 6 bases left between them. This CDR3 contains 13 residues.

CDR3 DNA sequence: TGTGCCAGCAGTTTGCGGTCACAAGAGACCCAGTACTTC. It translates to CASSLRSQETQYF. V gene TRBV28 combines with J gene TRBJ2-5; D gene uncertain. In germline, CDR1 is MDHEN, CDR2 SYDVKM. The length of the CDR3 is 13 residues. The V end lost 3 bases, the J end lost 2 bases, and 7 bases lay between the germline ends. The full variable domain, in which reference TRBV28 and TRBJ2-5 provide the parts outside the CDR3, is DVKVTQSSRYLVKRTGEKVFLECVQDMDHENMFWYRQDPGLGLRLIYFSYDVKMKEKGDIPEGYSVSREKKERFSLILESASTNQTSMYLCASSLRSQETQYFGPGTRLLVL.

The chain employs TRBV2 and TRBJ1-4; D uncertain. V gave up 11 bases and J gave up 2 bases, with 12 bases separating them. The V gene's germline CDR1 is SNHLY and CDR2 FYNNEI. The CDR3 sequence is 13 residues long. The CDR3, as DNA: TGTGCCGGCCATTTTATTACTAATGAAAAACTGTTTTTT. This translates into CAGHFITNEKLFF.

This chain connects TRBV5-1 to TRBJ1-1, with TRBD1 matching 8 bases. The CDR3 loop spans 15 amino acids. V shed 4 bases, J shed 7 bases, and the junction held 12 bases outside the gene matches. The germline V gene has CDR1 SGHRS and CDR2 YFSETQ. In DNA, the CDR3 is TGCGCCAGCAGCACCTTAAACGACAGGGGTGGTGAAGCTTTCTTT. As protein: CASSTLNDRGGEAFF.

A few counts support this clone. This chain's CDR3 is CASGDTAYEQYF. In nucleotides, the CDR3 is TGTGCCAGCGGGGACACCGCCTACGAGCAGTACTTC. The chain uses TRBV28 and TRBJ2-7, with D possibly TRBD1 on 6 matching bases. V was trimmed by 8 bases and J by 2 bases, leaving 10 bases between them. This CDR3 contains 12 residues. Germline V gene sequence: CDR1 MDHEN, CDR2 SYDVKM.

The CDR3 sequence is CASSQGSDTAQYF. As DNA, the CDR3 is TGTGCCAGCAGCCAAGGGTCGGACACGGCGCAGTATTTT. This rearrangement joins TRBV3-1 (or the pseudogene TRBV3-2) to TRBJ2-3, with D possibly TRBD1 on 5 matching bases. V was shortened by 1 base and J by 10 bases, with 12 bases between the two germline ends. This CDR3 region has 13 residues. Germline V lookup: CDR1 LGHDT, CDR2 YNNKEL (reference sequence).

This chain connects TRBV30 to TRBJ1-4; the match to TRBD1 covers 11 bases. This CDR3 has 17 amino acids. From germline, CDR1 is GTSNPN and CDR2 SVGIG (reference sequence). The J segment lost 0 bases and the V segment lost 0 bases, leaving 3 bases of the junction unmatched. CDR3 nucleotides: TGTGCCTGGAGTGTAGGGGGACAGGGGGCAACTAATGAAAAACTGTTTTTT. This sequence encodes CAWSVGGQGATNEKLFF.

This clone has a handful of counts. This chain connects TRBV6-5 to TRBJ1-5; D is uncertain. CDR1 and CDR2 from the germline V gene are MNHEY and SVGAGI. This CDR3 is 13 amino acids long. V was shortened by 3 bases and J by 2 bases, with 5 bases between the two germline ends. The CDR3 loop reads CASSYTGNQPQHF. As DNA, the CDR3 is TGTGCCAGCAGTTATACAGGCAATCAGCCCCAGCATTTT.

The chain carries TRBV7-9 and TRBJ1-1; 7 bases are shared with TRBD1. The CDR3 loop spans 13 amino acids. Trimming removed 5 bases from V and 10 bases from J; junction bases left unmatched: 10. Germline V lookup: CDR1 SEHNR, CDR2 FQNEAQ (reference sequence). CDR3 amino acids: CASSTGQAGGAFF. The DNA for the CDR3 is TGTGCCAGCAGCACCGGACAGGCCGGGGGAGCTTTCTTT.

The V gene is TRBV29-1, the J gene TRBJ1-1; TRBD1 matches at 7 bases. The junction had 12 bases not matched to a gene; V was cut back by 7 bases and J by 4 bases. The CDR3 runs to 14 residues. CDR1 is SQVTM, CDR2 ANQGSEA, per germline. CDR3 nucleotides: TGCAGCGGTAGGAGACAGGGAGGAGGCACTGAAGCTTTCTTT. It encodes CSGRRQGGGTEAFF.

DNA for the CDR3: TGTGCCACCAGTGATTTCTTTGGCAGGGGCTTCTTC. Its translation: CATSDFFGRGFF. This chain connects TRBV24-1 to TRBJ2-1, with TRBD1 as a possible D gene (6 bases). Germline V gene data show CDR1 as KGHDR and CDR2 as SFDVKD. V was clipped by 1 base and J by 16 bases, with 13 bases between them. There are 12 residues in the CDR3.